This T cell receptor beta chain was identified during a study of shared clonotypes between healthy human individuals. The J segment lost 2 bases and the V segment lost 5 bases, leaving 4 bases of the junction unmatched. The length of the CDR3 is 13 residues. The germline CDR1 and CDR2 sequences are SQVTM and ANQGSEA. General observations from the study: Naive subsets tended to show greater estimated richness than memory subsets. A limitation of the genetic and exposure-history diversity represented arose from few donors. Read depth was anticipated to influence clonotype sharing among donors. Sampling was confined to blood; repertoires within tissues likely differ.

Libraries were prepared by immunoSEQ multiplex PCR; TCRdb keeps only in-frame clonotypes and omits some of them. The sample carries a few million clones, just over 90% recorded once. Comment on this clone: Antigen unknown.

This TCR derives from a young man in good health. The rearrangement uses TRBV29-1 and TRBJ1-1; 8 bases match TRBD1. Material: naive CD4+ T cells sorted from blood. Subset indicated: CD45RA+ positively selected. Written as DNA, the CDR3 is TGCAGCGTTCGGGACAGGCACAACACTGAAGCTTTCTTT. Translation gives CSVRDRHNTEAFF.